The 21 T cell receptor beta chains below all came from one sample that was sequenced in a study of blood T cell repertoires in COVID-19. Data came from immunoSEQ multiplex PCR; TCRdb stores just in-frame clones and leaves some out. This table has roughly 290,000 clones, roughly 80% appearing once. Sequencing was carried out using peripheral blood. These TCRs come from a woman between 50 and 59 years old with active or convalescent COVID-19.

The chain links TRBV30 to TRBJ1-5; 7 bases fit TRBD1. V dropped 3 bases and J dropped 7; count of bases not matched to a gene: 6. Germline V gene sequence: CDR1 GTSNPN, CDR2 SVGIG (reference sequence). There are 13 residues in the CDR3. As DNA, the CDR3 is TGTGCCTGGAGCAACAGGGGAGACCAGCCCCAGCATTTT. It yields the protein CAWSNRGDQPQHF.

The chain combines TRBV5-1 with TRBJ1-1, with a tentative D call TRBD1 (6 bases). The CDR3 runs to 14 residues. Trimming took 0 bases from V and 5 from J, leaving 11 bases between them. Per germline, CDR1 SGHRS and CDR2 YFSETQ. The CDR3 DNA sequence: TGCGCCAGCAGCTTGGGACAGGCTGGGACTGAAGCTTTCTTT. Its translation: CASSLGQAGTEAFF.

In its sample, this clone was seen once. The rearrangement links TRBV5-1 to TRBJ2-7; 8 nucleotides agree with TRBD1. Germline trimming cut 2 bases from V and 1 base from J; bases unmatched to any gene: 5. The CDR3 spans 15 residues. Germline V lookup: CDR1 SGHRS, CDR2 YFSETQ. CDR3 nucleotide sequence: TGCGCCAGCAGCTTCAACAGGGGGTTATCCTACGAGCAGTACTTC. It translates to CASSFNRGLSYEQYF.

The V call is TRBV5-1, the J call TRBJ2-1, with a possible D match to TRBD2 (6 bases). CDR1 SGHRS and CDR2 YFSETQ come from the germline V gene. The ends were cut back, 0 bases at V and 7 bases at J, with 17 bases in the middle. The CDR3 totals 16 residues. CDR3 sequence: CASSLEGSGGENEQFF. CDR3 nucleotides: TGCGCCAGCAGCTTGGAAGGTAGCGGAGGAGAGAATGAGCAGTTCTTC.

The gene calls are TRBV19 and TRBJ2-2; possibly TRBD1 for D (5 bases). Germline-derived CDR1 and CDR2 are LNHDA and SQIVND (reference sequence). The V end lost 3 bases, the J end lost 4 bases, and 12 bases lay between the germline ends. This CDR3 comprises 15 residues. The CDR3 DNA follows: TGTGCCAGTAGTATTACCAGGGTAGGCACCGGGGAGCTGTTTTTT. This codes for CASSITRVGTGELFF. Full variable domain (rest looked up from reference TRBV19 and TRBJ2-2): DGGITQSPKYLFRKEGQNVTLSCEQNLNHDAMYWYRQDPGQGLRLIYYSQIVNDFQKGDIAEGYSVSREKKESFPLTVTSAQKNPTAFYLCASSITRVGTGELFFGEGSRLTVL.

This sequence joins TRBV30 and TRBJ1-5; 8 bases are shared with TRBD1. In germline, CDR1 is GTSNPN, CDR2 SVGIG (reference sequence). The ends lost 0 bases at V and 3 bases at J; junction bases unmatched: 10. The CDR3 is made up of 17 amino acids. CDR3: CAWSVRQGAMYNQPQHF. The CDR3, as DNA: TGTGCCTGGAGTGTAAGGCAGGGGGCGATGTACAATCAGCCCCAGCATTTT.

This clone was seen only a few times. V and J are TRBV6-2 or TRBV6-3 and TRBJ1-5, with D perhaps TRBD1 (5 bases). Per the germline V gene, CDR1 is MNHEY and CDR2 is SVGEGT. The CDR3 is 19 residues long. The V and J ends lost 2 bases and 0 bases respectively, with 20 bases between them. This chain's CDR3 is CASSYRGARSGYSNQPQHF. DNA for the CDR3: TGTGCCAGCAGTTACAGGGGTGCAAGGAGTGGCTATAGCAATCAGCCCCAGCATTTT.

This chain links TRBV30 with TRBJ2-6; 8 nucleotides match TRBD2. Germline CDR1 reads GTSNPN; CDR2 reads SVGIG (reference sequence). The CDR3 spans 16 residues. V lost 7 bases to trimming and J lost 0 bases; unmatched junction nucleotides: 8. The DNA for the CDR3 is TGTGCCTCCCGACGGGAGGGGCCCTCTGGGGCCAACGTCCTGACTTTC. Translation gives CASRREGPSGANVLTF.

V usage is TRBV27 and J usage is TRBJ1-2; the D gene is possibly TRBD1 (5 bases). The germline V and J ends were trimmed by 7 bases and 2 bases, with 14 bases remaining between them. Germline V gene lookup returns CDR1 MNHEY and CDR2 SMNVEV (reference sequence). This CDR3 region has 14 residues. This CDR3 reads CASTPNRGNYGYTF. The CDR3, as DNA: TGTGCCAGCACCCCTAATAGGGGAAACTATGGCTACACCTTC.

This chain links TRBV19 with TRBJ1-2, with D maybe TRBD1 (5 bases). This CDR3 is 13 amino acids long. The V and J ends lost 0 bases and 4 bases respectively, with 6 bases between them. CDR1 is LNHDA and CDR2 is SQIVND in the germline V gene (reference sequence). CDR3 nucleotides: TGTGCCAGTAGTATAGAAACAGGCTATGGCTACACCTTC. Its translation is CASSIETGYGYTF.

The rearrangement links TRBV6-5 to TRBJ1-2; D possibly corresponds to TRBD1 (5 bases). In germline, CDR1 is MNHEY, CDR2 SVGAGI. The ends were cut back, 7 bases at V and 2 bases at J, with 14 bases in the middle. The CDR3 spans 14 residues. CDR3 residues: CASKRAGNNYGYTF. CDR3 DNA: TGTGCCAGCAAAAGGGCAGGGAACAACTATGGCTACACCTTC.

The chain has TRBV4-1 and TRBJ2-3, with D perhaps matching TRBD1 (5 bases). Germline V gene lookup returns CDR1 MGHRA and CDR2 YSYEKL. With 4 bases removed from V and 2 bases from J, the gap between germline ends came to 13 bases. This CDR3 comprises 15 residues. CDR3 DNA sequence: TGCGCCAGCAGCCCTAGGACGGACACCACAGATACGCAGTATTTT. It specifies CASSPRTDTTDTQYF.

The chain recombines TRBV5-5 with TRBJ2-7; 9 bases match TRBD2. The length of the CDR3 is 14 residues. J gave up 6 bases and V 2 bases, and 6 bases lay outside the gene matches. CDR1 is SGHKS and CDR2 is YYEKEE in the germline V gene (reference sequence). The CDR3 nucleotides read TGTGCCAGCAGCTTTGCGGGAGGGCATTTCGAGCAGTACTTC. Protein product: CASSFAGGHFEQYF.

The V call is TRBV5-1, the J call TRBJ2-7, with 8 positions matching TRBD1. Germline V lookup: CDR1 SGHRS, CDR2 YFSETQ. With V trimmed by 2 bases and J by 2 bases, 3 bases remained unmatched. The CDR3 is made up of 14 amino acids. The CDR3, as DNA: TGCGCCAGCAGCTTCCCGGGACAGGCCTACGAGCAGTACTTC. Encoded protein: CASSFPGQAYEQYF.

In its sample, this clone was seen once. The rearrangement uses TRBV30 and TRBJ2-7, with D unclear. V gave up 1 base and J gave up 3 bases, with 19 bases separating them. CDR1 is GTSNPN and CDR2 is SVGIG in the germline V gene (reference sequence). This CDR3 contains 16 residues. The CDR3 DNA sequence: TGTGCCTGGAGTGACCCCACGGGTCGCGTGCTCTACGAGCAGTACTTC. Its translation is CAWSDPTGRVLYEQYF.

The V and J genes are TRBV29-1 and TRBJ2-4; no clear D. The CDR3 has 14 amino acids. Per the germline V gene, CDR1 is SQVTM and CDR2 is ANQGSEA. The V gene lost 6 bases and the J gene lost 0 bases, with 12 bases spanning the gap. The CDR3 here is CSVSRGLAKNIQYF. CDR3 DNA: TGCAGCGTGTCTAGAGGCCTAGCCAAAAACATTCAGTACTTC. Full variable domain (remainder filled in from reference TRBV29-1 and TRBJ2-4): SAVISQKPSRDICQRGTSLTIQCQVDSQVTMMFWYRQQPGQSLTLIATANQGSEATYESGFVIDKFPISRPNLTFSTLTVSNMSPEDSSIYLCSVSRGLAKNIQYFGAGTRLSVL.

The chain uses TRBV28 and TRBJ1-6; tentative D call: TRBD1 (6 bases). Per germline, CDR1 MDHEN and CDR2 SYDVKM. The V end lost 6 bases, the J end lost 2 bases, and 11 bases lay between the germline ends. The CDR3 has 15 residues. The CDR3 reads CASRLRGTYNSPLHF. The CDR3, as DNA: TGTGCCAGCAGGCTCAGGGGCACCTATAATTCACCCCTCCACTTT.

The chain recombines TRBV19 with TRBJ2-3; weak D call: TRBD2 (5 bases). The CDR3 loop spans 16 amino acids. Trimming stripped 6 bases from V and 2 bases from J, with 18 bases between. The V gene's germline CDR1 is LNHDA and CDR2 SQIVND (reference sequence). For the CDR3, the DNA is TGTGCCAGTAGCCTAGCATCCACACTTAACACAGATACGCAGTATTTT. Amino acid sequence: CASSLASTLNTDTQYF.

This clone appeared a few times. The chain links TRBV9 to TRBJ2-2; D unclear. The CDR3 covers 16 residues. In germline, CDR1 is SGDLS, CDR2 YYNGEE. V lost 4 bases and J lost 4, with 17 bases in between. The DNA for the CDR3 is TGTGCCAGCAGCCCCCCGGCAGGTTCGAGCACCGGGGAGCTGTTTTTT. It encodes CASSPPAGSSTGELFF.

This clone was seen a few times. The chain links TRBV27 to TRBJ2-5; 9 bases fit TRBD2. J gave up 5 bases and V 5 bases, and 6 bases lay outside the gene matches. The CDR3 contains 14 residues. CDR1 is MNHEY and CDR2 is SMNVEV in the germline V gene (reference sequence). The CDR3: CASSTASGKETQYF. For the CDR3, the DNA is TGTGCCAGCAGTACCGCTAGCGGGAAGGAGACCCAGTACTTC.

The chain uses TRBV7-2 and TRBJ2-1; weak D call: TRBD1 (5 bases). Germline V gene lookup returns CDR1 SGHTA and CDR2 FQGNSA. V was clipped by 5 bases and J by 9 bases, with 17 bases between them. The CDR3 spans 14 residues. CDR3 loop: CASSIGQESGEQFF. DNA of the CDR3: TGTGCCAGCAGCATCGGACAAGAGAGTGGTGAGCAGTTCTTC.